The 23 T cell receptor beta chains given below trace back to one sample, sequenced in a study of T cells in Graves' hyperthyroidism and ophthalmopathy. Template material for amplifying TCR beta CDR3 regions consisted of RNA transcripts. With the HTBI primer set, the TCR CDR3 went through a first round of RT-PCR. TCRdb redid the calling of the multiplex PCR reads with MiXCR, one entry per CDR3 protein. This sample has around 260,000 distinct CDR3 sequences; 25% to 30% occur once, and the top ten carry around 30%. The sample taken for sequencing was blood. The receptors were sampled from a middle-aged man with Graves' hyperthyroidism that later progressed to Graves' ophthalmopathy.

This clonotype has at least ten counts. V and J are TRBV12-3 or TRBV12-4 and TRBJ1-1; unclear D gene. The V end lost 5 bases, the J end lost 0 bases, and 22 bases lay between the germline ends. The CDR3 runs to 18 residues. CDR3 loop: CASSPRGGKPSMNTEAFF. In DNA, the CDR3 is TGTGCCAGCAGTCCCCGTGGAGGCAAACCGAGTATGAACACTGAAGCTTTCTTT.

This clonotype appeared many times. This chain links TRBV20-1 with TRBJ1-1; D is unresolved. The CDR3 sequence is 15 residues long. Trimming left V 6 bases short and J 1 base short, with 18 bases between. Germline lookup yields CDR1 DFQATT and CDR2 SNEGSKA (reference sequence). Here the CDR3 DNA reads TGCAGTGCCCATAGACCCGGGCCTGGGAACACTGAAGCTTTCTTT. Amino acid sequence: CSAHRPGPGNTEAFF.

Many counts were recorded for this clonotype. The gene calls are TRBV24-1 and TRBJ2-2, with D possibly being TRBD2 (5 bases). The CDR3 has 15 residues. Between the trimmed V and J ends, which lost 5 bases and 3 bases, there was a span of 12 bases. Germline-derived CDR1 and CDR2 are KGHDR and SFDVKD. Here the CDR3 DNA reads TGTGCCACCAGTGTACGCGGGCCGGACACCGGGGAGCTGTTTTTT. Its protein product is CATSVRGPDTGELFF.

This clonotype has ten or more counts. The gene calls are TRBV29-1 and TRBJ1-1; possibly TRBD1 for D (5 bases). From germline, CDR1 is SQVTM and CDR2 ANQGSEA. The CDR3 sequence is 12 residues long. Trimming stripped 4 bases from V and 3 bases from J, with 9 bases between. The CDR3 nucleotides are TGCAGCGTTGTCCGACAGTACACTGAAGCTTTCTTT. As protein: CSVVRQYTEAFF. Filled out from reference TRBV29-1 and TRBJ1-1, the complete variable domain reads SAVISQKPSRDICQRGTSLTIQCQVDSQVTMMFWYRQQPGQSLTLIATANQGSEATYESGFVIDKFPISRPNLTFSTLTVSNMSPEDSSIYLCSVVRQYTEAFFGQGTRLTVV.

This clonotype occurred many times. J is TRBJ2-7 and V is TRBV20-1, with 15 nucleotides matching TRBD2. V lost 0 bases to trimming and J lost 4 bases; unmatched junction nucleotides: 4. The length of the CDR3 is 16 residues. Per germline, CDR1 DFQATT and CDR2 SNEGSKA (reference sequence). CDR3 nucleotide sequence: TGCAGTGCTAGAGACCCGGGACTAGCGGGAGGTTACGAGCAGTACTTC. Translated, it gives CSARDPGLAGGYEQYF.

The V and J genes are TRBV20-1 and TRBJ2-2, with TRBD1 matching over 7 bases. Germline trimming cut 3 bases from V and 0 bases from J; bases unmatched to any gene: 13. CDR1 is DFQATT, CDR2 SNEGSKA, per germline (reference sequence). CDR3 size: 18 residues. As DNA, the CDR3 is TGCAGTGCTAGCCCCTACCTTAGACAGGGAGCGAACACCGGGGAGCTGTTTTTT. Residues: CSASPYLRQGANTGELFF.

This clonotype was counted at least ten times. The chain links TRBV9 to TRBJ2-2, with D tentatively TRBD2 (6 bases). The germline CDR1 and CDR2 sequences are SGDLS and YYNGEE. V was cut by 0 bases and J by 5 bases, with 11 bases left in between. This CDR3 is built from 15 residues. Here the CDR3 reads CASSVVSRETGELFF. The DNA of the CDR3 is TGTGCCAGCAGCGTAGTAAGTCGGGAGACCGGGGAGCTGTTTTTT.

At least ten counts were recorded for this clonotype. The chain joins TRBV18 to TRBJ2-5; tentatively, D is TRBD1 or TRBD2 (6 bases each). Per the germline V gene, CDR1 is KGHSH and CDR2 is LQKENI. V was shortened by 4 bases and J by 7 bases, with 16 bases between the two germline ends. The CDR3 is 14 amino acids. The CDR3 region has the DNA TGTGCCAGCTCACTCGCCGGGGGCCGAGGGACCCAGTACTTC. The encoded protein is CASSLAGGRGTQYF.

In this sample, this clonotype turned up many times. V and J are TRBV15 and TRBJ1-5; D is unclear. This CDR3 has 14 amino acids. Germline V gives CDR1 LNHNV, CDR2 YYDKDF (reference sequence). V lost 0 bases to trimming and J lost 2 bases, with 5 bases between them. CDR3 sequence (DNA): TGTGCCACCAGCAGAGAAACGGGCAATCAGCCCCAGCATTTT. Translation gives CATSRETGNQPQHF.

This clonotype was detected a few times. This chain links TRBV18 with TRBJ1-5; D is unclear. This CDR3 spans 14 amino acids. V shed 5 bases and J shed 4 bases, with 12 bases lying between them. CDR1 is KGHSH and CDR2 is LQKENI in the germline V gene. This chain's CDR3 is CASSSIGLNQPQHF. The CDR3 nucleotides are TGTGCCAGCTCATCTATTGGACTGAATCAGCCCCAGCATTTT. The full variable domain, in which reference TRBV18 and TRBJ1-5 provide the parts outside the CDR3, is NAGVMQNPRHLVRRRGQEARLRCSPMKGHSHVYWYRQLPEEGLKFMVYLQKENIIDESGMPKERFSAEFPKEGPSILRIQQVVRGDSAAYFCASSSIGLNQPQHFGDGTRLSIL.

This clonotype was detected many times. J is TRBJ2-2 and V is TRBV24-1, with D perhaps matching TRBD2 (5 bases). The CDR3 consists of 16 residues. With 5 bases removed from V and 0 bases from J, the gap between germline ends came to 12 bases. The germline V gene has CDR1 KGHDR and CDR2 SFDVKD. CDR3 DNA: TGTGCCACCAGTGCCACCCGGGGAGCGAACACCGGGGAGCTGTTTTTT. The encoded protein is CATSATRGANTGELFF.

The sample holds many counts of this clonotype. This chain uses TRBV20-1 with TRBJ2-7, with 7 bases identical to TRBD1. From germline, CDR1 is DFQATT and CDR2 SNEGSKA (reference sequence). The CDR3 runs to 11 residues. V dropped 3 bases and J dropped 4; count of bases not matched to a gene: 0. The CDR3 DNA reads TGCAGTGCTAGGACAGGGTACGAGCAGTACTTC. Amino acid sequence: CSARTGYEQYF.

The rearrangement links TRBV4-1 to TRBJ2-7, with TRBD2 matching over 8 bases. V was pared by 1 base and J by 1 base, with 3 bases of the junction left unmatched. This CDR3 region has 15 residues. The germline gives CDR1 MGHRA, CDR2 YSYEKL. The CDR3 sequence is CASSQVTGGSYEQYF. The CDR3 nucleotides are TGCGCCAGCAGCCAAGTTACGGGAGGGTCCTACGAGCAGTACTTC.

This clonotype was seen at least ten times. J is TRBJ2-5 and V is TRBV6-4; the match to TRBD1 covers 8 bases. The V segment lost 7 bases and the J segment 4 bases; nucleotides outside the gene matches: 23. The CDR3 covers 19 residues. The germline CDR1 and CDR2 sequences are MRHNA and SNTAGT. For the CDR3, the DNA is TGTGCCAGCACCGTGCAGGGGGCAGCTGCGCGGAGGGGCGGAGAGACCCAGTACTTC. This gives the protein CASTVQGAAARRGGETQYF.

This clonotype was detected ten times or more. This chain joins TRBV11-2 and TRBJ2-7; 10 bases are shared with TRBD2. CDR1 and CDR2 from the germline V gene are SGHAT and FQNNGV. The length of the CDR3 is 19 residues. With 1 base clipped from V and 3 bases from J, the junction kept 15 bases outside the gene matches. The CDR3 reads CASSLVYMSGEREGYEQYF. The CDR3, as DNA: TGTGCCAGCAGCTTAGTTTATATGTCGGGCGAGCGGGAGGGCTACGAGCAGTACTTC.

This clonotype was seen ten or more times. This sequence joins TRBV5-1 and TRBJ2-6; unclear D gene. The CDR3 extends over 15 amino acids. V was cut by 0 bases and J by 0 bases, with 4 bases left in between. Germline values: CDR1 SGHRS, CDR2 YFSETQ. The CDR3 DNA sequence: TGCGCCAGCAGCTTGGACGGCTCTGGGGCCAACGTCCTGACTTTC. This translates into CASSLDGSGANVLTF.

The sample holds many counts of this clonotype. V gene TRBV27 combines with J gene TRBJ2-5, with D hard to call. Germline V gene data show CDR1 as MNHEY and CDR2 as SMNVEV (reference sequence). V lost 9 bases to trimming and J lost 5 bases, with 10 bases between them. The CDR3 covers 11 residues. The DNA of the CDR3 is TGTGCCAGTGGGATGGGGGAGACCCAGTACTTC. Protein product: CASGMGETQYF.

This clonotype was seen many times. The chain couples TRBV5-1 to TRBJ2-2, with 8 bases identical to TRBD2. V lost 2 bases to trimming and J lost 0 bases; unmatched junction nucleotides: 0. The CDR3 covers 15 residues. CDR1 is SGHRS, CDR2 YFSETQ, per germline. DNA for the CDR3: TGCGCCAGCAGCTTTAGCGGGACGAACACCGGGGAGCTGTTTTTT. Amino acid sequence: CASSFSGTNTGELFF. The full variable domain, with the rest looked up from reference TRBV5-1 and TRBJ2-2, is KAGVTQTPRYLIKTRGQQVTLSCSPISGHRSVSWYQQTPGQGLQFLFEYFSETQRNKGNFPGRFSGRQFSNSRSEMNVSTLELGDSALYLCASSFSGTNTGELFFGEGSRLTVL.

There are many counts of this clonotype. The rearrangement links TRBV11-2 to TRBJ2-7; 8 positions agree with TRBD2. Germline V lookup: CDR1 SGHAT, CDR2 FQNNGV. The CDR3 length is 19 residues. V lost 0 bases to trimming and J lost 3 bases; unmatched junction nucleotides: 16. The CDR3 sequence: CASSLDSRTTGRALYEQYF. CDR3 nucleotides: TGTGCCAGCAGCTTAGATTCGAGGACTACCGGGAGGGCCCTCTACGAGCAGTACTTC.

In its sample, this clonotype was seen many times. This chain connects TRBV12-3 or TRBV12-4 to TRBJ2-5, with D uncertain. Trimming removed 3 bases from V and 1 base from J, with 12 bases in between. The CDR3 length is 15 residues. The DNA for the CDR3 is TGTGCCAGCAGTTTGATCTCCATTAGCCAAGAGACCCAGTACTTC. It encodes CASSLISISQETQYF.

A remark on this clonotype: A much larger clone lies one base from this, so it may be a read error. V usage is TRBV18 and J usage is TRBJ1-1, with a tentative D call TRBD1 (6 bases). The germline gives CDR1 KGHSH, CDR2 LQKENI. This CDR3 is built from 14 residues. The CDR3 loop reads CASSPPGGDTEVFF. In DNA form, the CDR3 reads TGTGCCAGCTCACCTCCCGGAGGGGACACTGAAGTTTTCTTT.

This clonotype was recorded at least ten times. CDR3 nucleotides: TGTGCCAGCAGCACTAGCGAACTAGCCAAAAACATTCAGTACTTC. It encodes CASSTSELAKNIQYF. The J gene is TRBJ2-4, the V gene TRBV7-3, with TRBD2 matching 7 bases. The germline V gene encodes CDR1 SGHTA and CDR2 FQGTGA. This CDR3 spans 15 amino acids. The trim removed 5 bases at V and 0 bases at J, leaving 4 bases unmatched.

In its sample, this clonotype was seen many times. The gene calls are TRBV9 and TRBJ1-3; 7 positions agree with TRBD1. With V trimmed by 0 bases and J by 3 bases, 6 bases remained unmatched. Germline assignment: CDR1 SGDLS and CDR2 YYNGEE. The CDR3 loop spans 16 amino acids. The chain's CDR3 is CASSVEEGGLGNTIYF. CDR3 nucleotides: TGTGCCAGCAGCGTAGAGGAAGGGGGCCTTGGAAACACCATATATTTT.